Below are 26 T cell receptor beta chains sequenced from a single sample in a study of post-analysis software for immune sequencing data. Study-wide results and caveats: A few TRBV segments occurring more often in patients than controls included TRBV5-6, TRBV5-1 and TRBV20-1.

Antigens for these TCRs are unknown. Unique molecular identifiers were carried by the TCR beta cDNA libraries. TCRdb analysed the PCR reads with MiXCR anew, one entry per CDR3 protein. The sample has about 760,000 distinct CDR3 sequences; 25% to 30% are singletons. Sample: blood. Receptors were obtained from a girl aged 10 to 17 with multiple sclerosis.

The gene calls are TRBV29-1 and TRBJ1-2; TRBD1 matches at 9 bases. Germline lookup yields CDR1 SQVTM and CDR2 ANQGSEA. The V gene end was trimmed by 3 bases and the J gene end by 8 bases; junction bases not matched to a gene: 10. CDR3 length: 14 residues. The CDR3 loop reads CSVDTVGTGSGYTF. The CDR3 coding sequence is TGCAGCGTTGACACGGTCGGGACAGGGTCGGGCTACACCTTC. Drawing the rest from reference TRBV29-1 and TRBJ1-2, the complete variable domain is SAVISQKPSRDICQRGTSLTIQCQVDSQVTMMFWYRQQPGQSLTLIATANQGSEATYESGFVIDKFPISRPNLTFSTLTVSNMSPEDSSIYLCSVDTVGTGSGYTFGSGTRLTVV.

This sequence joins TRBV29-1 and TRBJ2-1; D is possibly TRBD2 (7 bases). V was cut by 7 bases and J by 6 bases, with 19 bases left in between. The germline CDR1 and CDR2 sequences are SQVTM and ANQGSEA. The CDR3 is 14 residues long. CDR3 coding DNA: TGCAGCGGGCAACGGGCAGGGGAGGGCAATGAGCAGTTCTTC. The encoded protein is CSGQRAGEGNEQFF.

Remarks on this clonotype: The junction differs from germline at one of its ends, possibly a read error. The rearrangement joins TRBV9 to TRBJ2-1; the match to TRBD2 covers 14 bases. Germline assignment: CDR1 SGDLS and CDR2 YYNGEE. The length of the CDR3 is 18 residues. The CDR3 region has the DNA TGTGTCAGCAGCGTAGGAAGGGGACTAGCGGGAGCGGGCGATGAGCAGTTCTTC. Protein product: CVSSVGRGLAGAGDEQFF.

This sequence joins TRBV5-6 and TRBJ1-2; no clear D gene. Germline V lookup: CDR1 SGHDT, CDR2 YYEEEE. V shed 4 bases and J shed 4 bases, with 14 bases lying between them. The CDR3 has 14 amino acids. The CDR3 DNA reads TGTGCCAGCAGCCCCCGGGGAGAACTCTATGGCTACACCTTC. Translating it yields CASSPRGELYGYTF. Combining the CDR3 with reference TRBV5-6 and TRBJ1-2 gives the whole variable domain DAGVTQSPTHLIKTRGQQVTLRCSPKSGHDTVSWYQQALGQGPQFIFQYYEEEERQRGNFPDRFSGHQFPNYSSELNVNALLLGDSALYLCASSPRGELYGYTFGSGTRLTVV.

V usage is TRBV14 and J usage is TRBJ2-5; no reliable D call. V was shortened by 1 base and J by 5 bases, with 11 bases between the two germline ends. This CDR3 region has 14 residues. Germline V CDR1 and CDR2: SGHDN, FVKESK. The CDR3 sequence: CASSQAPRGETQYF. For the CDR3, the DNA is TGTGCCAGCAGCCAAGCTCCCCGTGGGGAGACCCAGTACTTC.

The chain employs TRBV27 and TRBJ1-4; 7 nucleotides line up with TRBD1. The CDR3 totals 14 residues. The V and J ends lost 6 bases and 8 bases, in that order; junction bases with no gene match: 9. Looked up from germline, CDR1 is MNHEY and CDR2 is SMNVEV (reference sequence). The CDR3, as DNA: TGTGCCAGCAGCTACTTGACAGGGTCCGAAAAACTGTTTTTT. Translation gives CASSYLTGSEKLFF.

The CDR3 coding sequence is TGCGCCAGCAGCGGACAGGGGGCCGGCGAGCAGTACTTC. As protein: CASSGQGAGEQYF. The chain has TRBV5-1 and TRBJ2-5; 11 nucleotides align to TRBD1. Near its end, the DNA agrees better with TRBJ2-7, so the J call may be wrong. Germline CDR1 and CDR2: SGHRS and YFSETQ. This CDR3 region has 13 residues.

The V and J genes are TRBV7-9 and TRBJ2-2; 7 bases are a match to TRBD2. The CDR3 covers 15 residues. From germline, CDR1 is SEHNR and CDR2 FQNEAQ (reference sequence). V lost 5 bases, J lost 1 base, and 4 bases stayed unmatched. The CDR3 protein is CASSQAGWNTGELFF. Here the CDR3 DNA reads TGTGCCAGCAGCCAAGCGGGGTGGAACACCGGGGAGCTGTTTTTT.

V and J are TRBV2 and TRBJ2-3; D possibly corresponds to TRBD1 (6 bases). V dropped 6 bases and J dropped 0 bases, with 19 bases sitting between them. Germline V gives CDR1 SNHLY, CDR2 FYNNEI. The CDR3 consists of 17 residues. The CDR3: CASRDPGAGSSTDTQYF. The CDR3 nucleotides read TGTGCCAGCAGGGATCCAGGGGCGGGCTCTAGCACAGATACGCAGTATTTT. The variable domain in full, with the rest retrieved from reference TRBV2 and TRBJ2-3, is EPEVTQTPSHQVTQMGQEVILRCVPISNHLYFYWYRQILGQKVEFLVSFYNNEISEKSEIFDDQFSVERPDGSNFTLKIRSTKLEDSAMYFCASRDPGAGSSTDTQYFGPGTRLTVL.

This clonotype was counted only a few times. The CDR3 DNA is TGTGCCAGCACGACGAGGACTGCCGCGTCCGAGCAGTACTTC. It codes for CASTTRTAASEQYF. The V and J genes are TRBV7-2 and TRBJ2-7; D perhaps matches TRBD2 (5 bases). Germline CDR1 reads SGHTA; CDR2 reads FQGNSA. The V end lost 7 bases, the J end lost 6 bases, and 19 bases lay between the germline ends. This CDR3 is 14 amino acids long. The full variable domain, its missing parts supplied by reference TRBV7-2 and TRBJ2-7, is GAGVSQSPSNKVTEKGKDVELRCDPISGHTALYWYRQSLGQGLEFLIYFQGNSAPDKSGLPSDRFSAERTGGSVSTLTIQRTQQEDSAVYLCASTTRTAASEQYFGPGTRLTVT.

CDR3 DNA: TGCAGCTCCGGGTCACAAGGCAATCAGCCCCAGCATTTT. This translates into CSSGSQGNQPQHF. This chain joins TRBV20-1 and TRBJ1-5; D is unresolved. Germline V gene lookup returns CDR1 DFQATT and CDR2 SNEGSKA (reference sequence). This CDR3 has 13 residues.

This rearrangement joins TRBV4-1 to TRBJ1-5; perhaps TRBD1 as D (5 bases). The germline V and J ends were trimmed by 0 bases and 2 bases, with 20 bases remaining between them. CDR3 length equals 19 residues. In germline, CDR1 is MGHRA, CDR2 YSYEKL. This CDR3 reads CASSQDKDKTPLGNQPQHF. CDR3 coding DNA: TGCGCCAGCAGCCAAGATAAGGACAAAACTCCCTTGGGCAATCAGCCCCAGCATTTT.

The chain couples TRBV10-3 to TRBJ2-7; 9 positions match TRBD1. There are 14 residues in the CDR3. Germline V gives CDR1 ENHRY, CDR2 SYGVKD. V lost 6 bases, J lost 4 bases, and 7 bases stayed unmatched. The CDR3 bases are TGTGCCATCAGGCCGGGACAGGGTACGTACGAGCAGTACTTC. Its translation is CAIRPGQGTYEQYF.

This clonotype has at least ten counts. The CDR3, as DNA: TGTGCCAGCAGGGTACTAGCGGGGGTACCTGAGCAGTTCTTC. Translated, it gives CASRVLAGVPEQFF. This chain links TRBV6-5 with TRBJ2-1, with 11 positions matching TRBD2. Germline CDR1 MNHEY, CDR2 SVGAGI. This CDR3 region has 14 residues. Losses at the gene ends were 6 bases for V and 9 bases for J; bases not matched to a gene: 7.

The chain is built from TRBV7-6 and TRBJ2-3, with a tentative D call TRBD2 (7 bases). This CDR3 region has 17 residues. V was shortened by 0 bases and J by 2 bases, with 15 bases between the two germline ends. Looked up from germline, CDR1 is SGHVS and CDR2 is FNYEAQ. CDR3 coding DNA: TGTGCCAGCAGCTTAGCAGGTTGGCGGGGGCCCACAGATACGCAGTATTTT. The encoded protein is CASSLAGWRGPTDTQYF.

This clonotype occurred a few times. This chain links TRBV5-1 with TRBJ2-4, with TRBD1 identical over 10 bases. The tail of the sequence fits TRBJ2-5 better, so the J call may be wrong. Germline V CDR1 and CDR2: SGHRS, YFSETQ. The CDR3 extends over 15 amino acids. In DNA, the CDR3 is TGCGCCAGCAGCTCGACTGGACAGGGGGAAGAGACCCAGTACTTC. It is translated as CASSSTGQGEETQYF.

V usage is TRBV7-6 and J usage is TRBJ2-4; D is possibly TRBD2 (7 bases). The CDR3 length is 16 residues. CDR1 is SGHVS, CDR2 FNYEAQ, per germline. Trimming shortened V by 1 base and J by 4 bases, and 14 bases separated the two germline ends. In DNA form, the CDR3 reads TGTGCCAGCAGCTTAGGGCGAGCGGGGACAAAAAACATTCAGTACTTC. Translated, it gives CASSLGRAGTKNIQYF. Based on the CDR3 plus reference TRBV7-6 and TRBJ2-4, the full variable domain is GAGVSQSPRYKVTKRGQDVALRCDPISGHVSLYWYRQALGQGPEFLTYFNYEAQQDKSGLPNDRFSAERPEGSISTLTIQRTEQRDSAMYRCASSLGRAGTKNIQYFGAGTRLSVL.

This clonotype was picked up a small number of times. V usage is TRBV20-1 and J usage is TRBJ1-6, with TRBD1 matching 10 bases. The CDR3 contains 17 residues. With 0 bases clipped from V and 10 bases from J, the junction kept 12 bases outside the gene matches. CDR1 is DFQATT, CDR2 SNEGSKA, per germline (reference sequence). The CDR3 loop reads CSARDYRPTGGGSPLHF. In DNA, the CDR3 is TGCAGTGCTAGAGATTATCGACCGACAGGGGGCGGGTCACCCCTCCACTTT.

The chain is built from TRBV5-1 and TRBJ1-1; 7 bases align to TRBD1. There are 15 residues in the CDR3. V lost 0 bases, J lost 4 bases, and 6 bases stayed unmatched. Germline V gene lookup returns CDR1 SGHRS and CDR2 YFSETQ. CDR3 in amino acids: CASSLGRGARTEAFF. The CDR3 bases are TGCGCCAGCAGCTTGGGCAGGGGGGCCCGCACTGAAGCTTTCTTT. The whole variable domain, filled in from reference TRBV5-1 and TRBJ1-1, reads KAGVTQTPRYLIKTRGQQVTLSCSPISGHRSVSWYQQTPGQGLQFLFEYFSETQRNKGNFPGRFSGRQFSNSRSEMNVSTLELGDSALYLCASSLGRGARTEAFFGQGTRLTVV.

The CDR3 DNA sequence: TGCGCCAGCAGCCAAGAGGGACAGACCACTCGCTATGGCTACACCTTC. Its protein is CASSQEGQTTRYGYTF. The chain links TRBV4-1 to TRBJ1-2; 7 bases agree with TRBD1. The CDR3 has 16 residues. The junction had 8 bases not matched to a gene; V was cut back by 0 bases and J by 4 bases. Germline V gives CDR1 MGHRA, CDR2 YSYEKL.

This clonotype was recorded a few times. The chain's CDR3 is CASSGAEQGYGYTF. In DNA, the CDR3 is TGTGCCAGCAGTGGCGCAGAACAAGGCTATGGCTACACCTTC. J is TRBJ1-2 and V is TRBV6-6; the D is unclear. CDR3 length: 14 amino acids. V lost 5 bases and J lost 4, with 14 bases in between. CDR1 and CDR2 from the germline V gene are MNHNY and SVGAGI (reference sequence).

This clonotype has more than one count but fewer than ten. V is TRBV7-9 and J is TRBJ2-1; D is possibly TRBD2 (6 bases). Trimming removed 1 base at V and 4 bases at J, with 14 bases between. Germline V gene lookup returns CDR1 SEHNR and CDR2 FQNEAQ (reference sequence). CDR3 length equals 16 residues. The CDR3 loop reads CASSLGAGRRYNEQFF. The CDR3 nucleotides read TGTGCCAGCAGCTTAGGGGCGGGACGTAGATACAATGAGCAGTTCTTC.

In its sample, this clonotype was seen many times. In DNA form, the CDR3 reads TGTGCCAGCAGCTACGGGGGGGGATCCTACAATGAGCAGTTCTTC. Protein sequence: CASSYGGGSYNEQFF. This chain links TRBV9 with TRBJ2-1, with 8 bases that match TRBD2. The V segment lost 4 bases and the J segment 1 base; nucleotides outside the gene matches: 4. CDR3 length: 15 amino acids. Germline V gene sequence: CDR1 SGDLS, CDR2 YYNGEE.

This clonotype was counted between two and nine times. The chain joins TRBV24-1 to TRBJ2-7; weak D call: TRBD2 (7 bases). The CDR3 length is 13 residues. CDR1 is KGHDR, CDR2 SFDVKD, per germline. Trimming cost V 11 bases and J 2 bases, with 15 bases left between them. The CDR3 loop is CANRASGAYEQYF. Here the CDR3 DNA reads TGTGCCAACAGGGCTAGCGGAGCCTACGAGCAGTACTTC.

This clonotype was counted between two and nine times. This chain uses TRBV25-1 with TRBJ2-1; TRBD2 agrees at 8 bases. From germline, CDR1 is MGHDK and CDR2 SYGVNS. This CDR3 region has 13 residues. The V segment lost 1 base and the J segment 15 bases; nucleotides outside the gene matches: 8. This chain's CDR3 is CASSEWASGWLFF. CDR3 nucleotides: TGTGCCAGCAGTGAATGGGCTAGCGGGTGGCTGTTCTTC.

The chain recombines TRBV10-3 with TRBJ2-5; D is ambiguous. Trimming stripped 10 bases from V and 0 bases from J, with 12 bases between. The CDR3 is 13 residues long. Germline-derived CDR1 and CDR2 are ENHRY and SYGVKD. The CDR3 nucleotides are TGTGCCAGCAAGGCTGAGTACCAAGAGACCCAGTACTTC. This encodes CASKAEYQETQYF.